This entry lists 24 T cell receptor beta chains sequenced from one sample in a study of cytomegalovirus exposure and HLA in healthy donors. Vbeta (60) and Jbeta (13) primers were used in the PCR. Here immunoSEQ multiplex PCR was the method, and the copy in TCRdb shows in-frame clones only, minus some. The data contain about 150,000 clones, roughly 10% of them singletons. Material for sequencing was PBMCs. These receptors came from a man aged 45 to 65 in good health and CMV-seronegative.

This chain joins TRBV9 and TRBJ2-1; 10 bases match TRBD2. The CDR3 consists of 16 residues. The junction had 8 bases not matched to a gene; V was cut back by 0 bases and J by 8 bases. Germline-derived CDR1 and CDR2 are SGDLS and YYNGEE. CDR3 region: CASSVVASGGADEQFF. DNA for the CDR3: TGTGCCAGCAGCGTAGTTGCCAGCGGGGGGGCCGATGAGCAGTTCTTC.

This clone was recorded a few times. This sample also contains other DNA sequences that code for the same CDR3. The chain employs TRBV6-1 and TRBJ1-1; possibly TRBD1 for D (6 bases). There are 14 residues in the CDR3. V lost 6 bases, J lost 3 bases, and 14 bases lay in between. From germline, CDR1 is MNHNS and CDR2 SASEGT. The CDR3 DNA follows: TGTGCCAGCAGGGCAACAGGGAGGGACACTGAAGCTTTCTTT. It translates to CASRATGRDTEAFF.

This chain uses TRBV9 with TRBJ1-4; D remains ambiguous. The ends were cut back, 1 base at V and 8 bases at J, with 9 bases in the middle. The CDR3 totals 13 residues. Germline V lookup: CDR1 SGDLS, CDR2 YYNGEE. CDR3 DNA sequence: TGTGCCAGCAGCGTACCGGGCGGGGAAAAACTGTTTTTT. Translating it yields CASSVPGGEKLFF. Full variable domain (missing parts from reference TRBV9 and TRBJ1-4): DSGVTQTPKHLITATGQRVTLRCSPRSGDLSVYWYQQSLDQGLQFLIQYYNGEERAKGNILERFSAQQFPDLHSELNLSSLELGDSALYFCASSVPGGEKLFFGSGTQLSVL.

The V gene is TRBV14, the J gene TRBJ2-7, with D uncertain. The germline V gene encodes CDR1 SGHDN and CDR2 FVKESK. Trimming pared 1 base from V and 2 bases from J, leaving 6 bases between. The CDR3 extends over 13 amino acids. The CDR3 sequence: CASSQVRAYEQYF. As DNA, the CDR3 is TGTGCCAGCAGCCAAGTTCGCGCCTACGAGCAGTACTTC.

The chain couples TRBV28 to TRBJ1-5; 9 nucleotides match TRBD1. Germline CDR1 MDHEN, CDR2 SYDVKM. The ends lost 4 bases at V and 7 bases at J; junction bases unmatched: 14. This CDR3 is 17 amino acids long. CDR3 region: CASSWVGQGRLGQPQHF. CDR3 DNA: TGTGCCAGCAGTTGGGTGGGACAGGGTCGTTTGGGGCAGCCCCAGCATTTT.

The genes are TRBV28 and TRBJ1-4; no definite D call. The CDR3 is 13 amino acids. The V and J ends lost 6 bases and 8 bases respectively, with 13 bases between them. CDR1 is MDHEN and CDR2 is SYDVKM in the germline V gene. This CDR3 reads CASRTSVEEKLFF. In DNA form, the CDR3 reads TGTGCCAGCAGGACGTCCGTGGAGGAAAAACTGTTTTTT.

The sample holds a few counts of this clone. The gene calls are TRBV5-4 and TRBJ2-1; 10 positions match TRBD2. Germline lookup yields CDR1 SGHNT and CDR2 YYREEE (reference sequence). V was pared by 4 bases and J by 0 bases, with 7 bases of the junction left unmatched. The CDR3 totals 17 residues. The CDR3 loop reads CASSPQAGGPSYNEQFF. In nucleotides, the CDR3 is TGTGCCAGCAGCCCCCAAGCGGGAGGGCCCTCCTACAATGAGCAGTTCTTC.

The V gene is TRBV12-5, the J gene TRBJ1-2; D may be TRBD1 (5 bases). The length of the CDR3 is 16 residues. Trimming stripped 0 bases from V and 0 bases from J, with 11 bases between. Germline V CDR1 and CDR2: LGHNT, FRNRAP. The CDR3 is CASGLVHGGPNYGYTF. DNA for the CDR3: TGTGCTAGTGGTTTGGTACACGGGGGACCTAACTATGGCTACACCTTC.

The chain is built from TRBV7-9 and TRBJ2-7; D is ambiguous. The germline V and J ends were trimmed by 3 bases and 6 bases, with 9 bases remaining between them. CDR3 length equals 12 residues. Germline CDR1 SEHNR, CDR2 FQNEAQ (reference sequence). The CDR3 here is CASSFDSGEQYF. CDR3 in DNA: TGTGCCAGCAGCTTCGACTCGGGCGAGCAGTACTTC.

This sequence joins TRBV10-1 and TRBJ2-1; 10 positions match TRBD2. Germline CDR1 WNHNN, CDR2 SYGVQD (reference sequence). CDR3 size: 17 residues. The V gene end was trimmed by 3 bases and the J gene end by 8 bases; junction bases not matched to a gene: 13. CDR3 sequence reads: CASSDRRLAGILDEQFF. Written as DNA, the CDR3 is TGCGCCAGCAGTGACCGTAGACTAGCGGGTATCCTAGATGAGCAGTTCTTC.

V usage is TRBV2 and J usage is TRBJ1-1; 8 bases fit TRBD1. The CDR3 loop spans 15 amino acids. The germline CDR1 and CDR2 sequences are SNHLY and FYNNEI. The junction had 5 bases not matched to a gene; V was cut back by 1 base and J by 4 bases. CDR3 nucleotide sequence: TGTGCCAGCAGTGAAGGGACAGGGAGACCCACTGAAGCTTTCTTT. This sequence encodes CASSEGTGRPTEAFF.

This clone was seen a few times. The chain is built from TRBV2 and TRBJ1-1; D is uncertain. V lost 10 bases and J lost 5, with 14 bases in between. The germline CDR1 and CDR2 sequences are SNHLY and FYNNEI. The CDR3 is made up of 12 amino acids. For the CDR3, the DNA is TGTGCCACCATGGAAGAGGAGACTGAAGCTTTCTTT. Protein product: CATMEEETEAFF.

The chain combines TRBV19 with TRBJ2-3, with D possibly being TRBD2 (5 bases). Trimming removed 6 bases from V and 4 bases from J, with 17 bases in between. CDR3 length equals 15 residues. Germline V lookup: CDR1 LNHDA, CDR2 SQIVND (reference sequence). The CDR3 protein is CASRPRGQLPDTQYF. DNA of the CDR3: TGTGCCAGTAGACCCCGCGGGCAACTCCCAGATACGCAGTATTTT.

This clone was counted a few times. This rearrangement joins TRBV5-1 to TRBJ1-1; 11 bases match TRBD1. The germline V gene has CDR1 SGHRS and CDR2 YFSETQ. Losses at the gene ends were 5 bases for V and 5 bases for J; bases not matched to a gene: 8. The CDR3 has 15 residues. CDR3 nucleotide sequence: TGCGCCAGCAGTCCCTGGACAGGGGGCAGAACTGAAGCTTTCTTT. Translation gives CASSPWTGGRTEAFF.

In this sample, this clone turned up a few times. V gene TRBV29-1 combines with J gene TRBJ1-1; D perhaps matches TRBD1 (5 bases). Germline V gene data show CDR1 as SQVTM and CDR2 as ANQGSEA. The length of the CDR3 is 15 residues. V was cut by 4 bases and J by 0 bases, with 15 bases left in between. CDR3 sequence reads: CSVGGGVRVNTEAFF. For the CDR3, the DNA is TGCAGCGTTGGTGGGGGGGTTCGGGTGAACACTGAAGCTTTCTTT.

The rearrangement joins TRBV2 to TRBJ2-7; D is unclear. The CDR3 has 12 amino acids. Germline CDR1 and CDR2: SNHLY and FYNNEI. The V end lost 7 bases, the J end lost 7 bases, and 14 bases lay between the germline ends. CDR3 in DNA: TGTGCCAGCAATCGTAACCTTAGAGAGCAGTACTTC. It yields the protein CASNRNLREQYF.

This chain links TRBV7-3 with TRBJ2-5; 7 nucleotides match TRBD1. Germline CDR1 reads SGHTA; CDR2 reads FQGTGA. V lost 5 bases to trimming and J lost 3 bases; unmatched junction nucleotides: 12. The CDR3 sequence is 16 residues long. CDR3 sequence: CASSPGTGTAEETQYF. CDR3 coding DNA: TGTGCCAGCAGCCCCGGTACCGGGACAGCGGAAGAGACCCAGTACTTC.

J is TRBJ1-4 and V is TRBV27; weak D call: TRBD1 (6 bases). V was shortened by 2 bases and J by 7 bases, with 14 bases between the two germline ends. CDR1 MNHEY and CDR2 SMNVEV come from the germline V gene (reference sequence). This CDR3 is built from 15 residues. CDR3 amino acids: CASSLEAGAAEKLFF. CDR3 coding DNA: TGTGCCAGCAGTTTAGAGGCAGGGGCTGCTGAAAAACTGTTTTTT.

This clone was seen a few times. The DNA for the CDR3 is TGTGCCAGCAGTTATCAGGGGGCTACGACTAATGAAAAACTGTTTTTT. This gives the protein CASSYQGATTNEKLFF. The gene calls are TRBV28 and TRBJ1-4; 8 bases fit TRBD1. Per the germline V gene, CDR1 is MDHEN and CDR2 is SYDVKM. The CDR3 has 16 amino acids. Trimming took 4 bases from V and 2 from J; bases not matched to a gene: 6.

This clone was seen a few times. The chain combines TRBV5-4 with TRBJ2-3, with TRBD2 identical over 8 bases. The CDR3 runs 16 residues. V was clipped by 0 bases and J by 2 bases; unmatched bases: 5. Germline V lookup: CDR1 SGHNT, CDR2 YYREEE (reference sequence). CDR3 amino acids: CASSLEKRGNTDTQYF. DNA of the CDR3: TGTGCCAGCAGCTTGGAGAAGCGGGGGAACACAGATACGCAGTATTTT.

The table lists this clone with a few counts. The chain has TRBV19 and TRBJ2-3, with D unresolved. The V gene's germline CDR1 is LNHDA and CDR2 SQIVND (reference sequence). The CDR3 loop spans 14 amino acids. With 1 base removed from V and 0 bases from J, the gap between germline ends came to 5 bases. The CDR3 nucleotides are TGTGCCAGTAGTATAGCCCAAAGCACAGATACGCAGTATTTT. This encodes CASSIAQSTDTQYF.

This clone was found a few times. The chain employs TRBV7-2 and TRBJ2-5; 9 bases are shared with TRBD2. The CDR3 consists of 17 residues. After removal of 4 bases from V and 2 bases from J, the junction contained 11 bases not matched to a gene. Germline V gene lookup returns CDR1 SGHTA and CDR2 FQGNSA. This chain's CDR3 is CASSSSISGGRQETQYF. CDR3 DNA: TGTGCCAGCAGCTCCTCCATTAGCGGGGGTCGGCAAGAGACCCAGTACTTC.

The rearrangement uses TRBV19 and TRBJ2-7, with 8 bases identical to TRBD2. From germline, CDR1 is LNHDA and CDR2 SQIVND (reference sequence). Unmatched junction bases numbered 6, after V lost 3 bases and J lost 2 bases. This CDR3 has 15 residues. CDR3 loop: CASSISPGGPYEQYF. The CDR3 nucleotides read TGTGCCAGTAGTATTAGTCCGGGAGGGCCCTACGAGCAGTACTTC.

The chain is built from TRBV10-3 and TRBJ1-4; D not certain. In germline, CDR1 is ENHRY, CDR2 SYGVKD. This CDR3 region has 14 residues. The V gene lost 3 bases and the J gene lost 4 bases, with 9 bases spanning the gap. For the CDR3, the DNA is TGTGCCATCAGTGATGGCAGTCATAATGAAAAACTGTTTTTT. Protein: CAISDGSHNEKLFF.